These 25 T cell receptor beta chains were sequenced from one sample in a study of blood T cells in healthy people across ages. It was with a sample-barcoded 5' primer and a J-beta primer mix that a second PCR of roughly 6 to 12 cycles was run. TCRdb re-called the 5' RACE reads through MiXCR, storing one row per CDR3 protein. The top ten clones hold about 11% of a sample with about 1.6 million distinct CDR3 sequences, roughly 30% of them seen once. Sequencing was performed on blood. The source is a woman under 40 in good health.

The chain combines TRBV6-6 with TRBJ1-2; no clear D. This CDR3 has 12 amino acids. CDR1 and CDR2 from the germline V gene are MNHNY and SVGAGI (reference sequence). Trimming shortened V by 5 bases and J by 7 bases, and 11 bases separated the two germline ends. CDR3 coding DNA: TGTGCCAGCAGTCCGAGGGTTCCTGGCTACACCTTC. As protein: CASSPRVPGYTF.

This chain joins TRBV5-5 and TRBJ2-3, with D perhaps assigned TRBD1 or TRBD2 (6 bases each). V was clipped by 4 bases and J by 3 bases, with 15 bases between them. Germline CDR1 SGHKS, CDR2 YYEKEE (reference sequence). This CDR3 comprises 15 residues. The CDR3 DNA reads as TGTGCCAGCAGCGGAGCTGGGGGGCGGACAGATACGCAGTATTTT. Amino acids: CASSGAGGRTDTQYF.

This clonotype was counted between two and nine times. This CDR3 reads CASSESKAGADTQYF. In DNA, the CDR3 is TGCGCCAGCAGTGAGTCGAAGGCGGGTGCAGATACGCAGTATTTT. This chain uses TRBV10-1 with TRBJ2-3; tentative D call: TRBD2 (5 bases). Trimming removed 0 bases at V and 4 bases at J, with 11 bases between. The CDR3 runs to 15 residues. The germline V gene has CDR1 WNHNN and CDR2 SYGVQD (reference sequence).

This clonotype was found a few times. V usage is TRBV28 and J usage is TRBJ2-4; TRBD1 might be the D (6 bases). Germline loops: CDR1 MDHEN, CDR2 SYDVKM. The CDR3 extends over 16 amino acids. V was pared by 3 bases and J by 3 bases, with 15 bases between. CDR3 sequence reads: CASSFRTATYKNIQYF. CDR3 in DNA: TGTGCCAGCAGTTTTAGGACAGCCACATACAAAAACATTCAGTACTTC.

There are many counts of this clonotype. The V gene is TRBV20-1, the J gene TRBJ2-3; TRBD2 aligns across 9 bases. V gave up 5 bases and J gave up 4 bases; unmatched junction bases: 13. The CDR3 is 16 amino acids. Germline V gene data show CDR1 as DFQATT and CDR2 as SNEGSKA (reference sequence). The CDR3 nucleotides read TGCAGTGCTCAGACCCCCAGCGGGAGGACAGCAGATACGCAGTATTTT. Its translation is CSAQTPSGRTADTQYF.

This chain links TRBV6-5 with TRBJ2-5, with TRBD2 as a possible D gene (7 bases). The V end lost 8 bases, the J end lost 4 bases, and 20 bases lay between the germline ends. Germline lookup yields CDR1 MNHEY and CDR2 SVGAGI. The CDR3 is 15 residues long. The CDR3 bases are TGTGCCAGCGCGAGTGGGGGGGCCGGGGCAGAGACCCAGTACTTC. It yields the protein CASASGGAGAETQYF.

With respect to this clonotype: The conserved phenylalanine or tryptophan normally closing the CDR3 is absent here, so this likely arose from a read error. The rearrangement links TRBV10-3 to TRBJ1-5, with D possibly matching TRBD1 (5 bases). The V end was cut by 8 bases, the J end by 8 bases, with 13 bases between. The length of the CDR3 is 12 residues. CDR1 and CDR2 from the germline V gene are ENHRY and SYGVKD. The CDR3 is CAIPGRRKPQHC. As DNA, the CDR3 is TGTGCCATCCCGGGACGGAGGAAGCCCCAGCATTGT.

This clonotype has at least ten counts. The V and J genes are TRBV29-1 and TRBJ2-1, with 14 nucleotides matching TRBD2. V trimming: 3 bases; J trimming: 5 bases; junction bases outside the gene matches: 6. This CDR3 comprises 16 residues. Germline V gene data show CDR1 as SQVTM and CDR2 as ANQGSEA. CDR3 amino acids: CSVDSRTSGRNNEQFF. The DNA for the CDR3 is TGCAGCGTTGATTCGAGGACTAGCGGGAGGAACAATGAGCAGTTCTTC.

A few counts support this clonotype. This rearrangement joins TRBV12-3 or TRBV12-4 to TRBJ2-1; 14 bases align to TRBD2. J gave up 7 bases and V 5 bases, and 10 bases lay outside the gene matches. This CDR3 is built from 17 residues. The CDR3: CASSTRLAGGPMNEQFF. The CDR3 DNA sequence: TGTGCCAGCAGTACCCGACTAGCGGGGGGGCCAATGAATGAGCAGTTCTTC.

A few counts support this clonotype. V is TRBV5-1 and J is TRBJ2-7, with 12 bases identical to TRBD2. With 4 bases clipped from V and 3 bases from J, the junction kept 5 bases outside the gene matches. The CDR3 sequence is 15 residues long. CDR1 is SGHRS, CDR2 YFSETQ, per germline. CDR3 nucleotides: TGCGCCAGCAGCCACGGACTAGCGGGGCGCTACGAGCAGTACTTC. This codes for CASSHGLAGRYEQYF.

The V and J genes are TRBV28 and TRBJ2-7; D not resolved. The CDR3 extends over 12 amino acids. Germline V gene sequence: CDR1 MDHEN, CDR2 SYDVKM. Trimming shortened V by 6 bases and J by 7 bases, and 13 bases separated the two germline ends. This CDR3 reads CASSPLPWEQYF. The DNA for the CDR3 is TGTGCCAGCAGCCCCCTCCCCTGGGAGCAGTACTTC.

The count of this clonotype is one. The rearrangement uses TRBV9 and TRBJ1-4; TRBD1 is a possible D gene (5 bases). This CDR3 has 15 amino acids. Looked up from germline, CDR1 is SGDLS and CDR2 is YYNGEE. Trimming pared 0 bases from V and 5 bases from J, leaving 11 bases between. In nucleotides, the CDR3 is TGTGCCAGCAGCGTAGAAGGCAGGGAAAATGAAAAACTGTTTTTT. Its translation is CASSVEGRENEKLFF. Complete variable domain (other parts from reference TRBV9 and TRBJ1-4): DSGVTQTPKHLITATGQRVTLRCSPRSGDLSVYWYQQSLDQGLQFLIQYYNGEERAKGNILERFSAQQFPDLHSELNLSSLELGDSALYFCASSVEGRENEKLFFGSGTQLSVL.

This clonotype showed up just a few times. V is TRBV30 and J is TRBJ1-2, with a possible D match to TRBD1 (6 bases). Germline values: CDR1 GTSNPN, CDR2 SVGIG (reference sequence). V dropped 7 bases and J dropped 1 base, with 13 bases sitting between them. This CDR3 comprises 13 residues. CDR3: CASRQDLNYGYTF. CDR3 sequence (DNA): TGTGCCTCGAGACAGGACCTTAACTATGGCTACACCTTC.

The chain employs TRBV5-1 and TRBJ2-1; 16 positions match TRBD2. Germline V lookup: CDR1 SGHRS, CDR2 YFSETQ. Trimming at V came to 3 bases and at J to 3 bases, leaving 12 bases not matched to a gene. The CDR3 contains 20 residues. The DNA for the CDR3 is TGCGCCAGCAGCTCTCCGGGACTAGCGGGAGGGTCCAGTCTCTACAATGAGCAGTTCTTC. Its protein is CASSSPGLAGGSSLYNEQFF.

This clonotype occurred many times. This sequence joins TRBV11-2 and TRBJ2-3, with TRBD1 identical over 8 bases. Germline CDR1 SGHAT, CDR2 FQNNGV. This CDR3 contains 16 residues. The V segment lost 5 bases and the J segment 3 bases; nucleotides outside the gene matches: 10. CDR3 in amino acids: CASSRAGTGFTDTQYF. DNA for the CDR3: TGTGCCAGCAGCAGAGCCGGGACAGGATTTACAGATACGCAGTATTTT.

Only a few counts were recorded for this clonotype. This chain links TRBV2 with TRBJ2-7; no reliable D call. With 3 bases removed from V and 0 bases from J, the gap between germline ends came to 6 bases. The germline V gene has CDR1 SNHLY and CDR2 FYNNEI. The CDR3 extends over 13 amino acids. The CDR3 DNA reads as TGTGCCAGCAGTGACCAGGTCTCCTACGAGCAGTACTTC. It specifies CASSDQVSYEQYF.

Details on this clonotype: Mismatch with germline at one junction end may stem from a read error. This chain joins TRBV3-1 and TRBJ2-1; D is unresolved. Germline V CDR1 and CDR2: LGHDT, YNNKEL (reference sequence). The CDR3 contains 12 residues. CDR3 protein: CASSQTHNERFF. The CDR3 bases are TGTGCCAGCAGCCAAACTCATAATGAGCGGTTCTTC.

This clonotype was seen only a few times. The chain is built from TRBV20-1 and TRBJ1-2, with 7 positions matching TRBD1. The germline gives CDR1 DFQATT, CDR2 SNEGSKA (reference sequence). V shed 2 bases and J 4 bases; nucleotides not matched to a gene: 4. The CDR3 covers 13 residues. DNA for the CDR3: TGCAGTGCTAGAATAGGACAGGCCTATGGCTACACCTTC. Translation: CSARIGQAYGYTF.

This clonotype was seen a few times. The junction departs from germline at one end; a sequencing error may be responsible. The chain combines TRBV7-9 with TRBJ2-1; D gene uncertain. This CDR3 has 12 amino acids. Germline assignment: CDR1 SEHNR and CDR2 FQNEAQ (reference sequence). The CDR3 DNA reads as TGTGCCACCAGCCTATGGAAGGATGAGCAGTTCTTC. This translates into CATSLWKDEQFF.

V and J are TRBV30 and TRBJ2-1, with D possibly being TRBD2 (5 bases). Germline V gives CDR1 GTSNPN, CDR2 SVGIG (reference sequence). The CDR3 runs 12 residues. With 2 bases removed from V and 9 bases from J, the gap between germline ends came to 11 bases. Here the CDR3 reads CAWSPGGLEQFF. As DNA, the CDR3 is TGTGCCTGGAGTCCAGGAGGCCTTGAGCAGTTCTTC.

CDR3 in amino acids: CASSLFEVSGKGGPDTQYF. The CDR3 DNA sequence: TGTGCCAGCAGTTTATTCGAAGTTAGCGGGAAAGGAGGGCCAGATACGCAGTATTTT. The chain employs TRBV28 and TRBJ2-3; TRBD2 agrees at 8 bases. After removal of 1 base from V and 4 bases from J, the junction contained 16 bases not matched to a gene. Germline CDR1 reads MDHEN; CDR2 reads SYDVKM. The CDR3 has 19 residues.

Only a few counts were recorded for this clonotype. The chain couples TRBV10-3 to TRBJ2-3, with D tentatively TRBD1 (5 bases). This CDR3 has 13 residues. The V gene's germline CDR1 is ENHRY and CDR2 SYGVKD. V lost 11 bases and J 2 bases, leaving 14 bases between the germline ends. CDR3 protein: CAAGPLSTDTQYF. The CDR3 bases are TGTGCCGCAGGGCCGCTATCCACAGATACGCAGTATTTT.

The genes are TRBV13 and TRBJ2-5; 7 positions agree with TRBD1. The CDR3 runs 14 residues. In germline, CDR1 is PRHDT, CDR2 FYEKMQ (reference sequence). V lost 3 bases to trimming and J lost 5 bases; unmatched junction nucleotides: 6. The CDR3 DNA reads as TGTGCCAGCAGCTTGGACAGGTCGCGCGAGACCCAGTACTTC. This translates into CASSLDRSRETQYF.

This chain uses TRBV7-3 with TRBJ2-3; 9 bases are a match to TRBD2. In germline, CDR1 is SGHTA, CDR2 FQGTGA. CDR3 length equals 15 residues. V lost 4 bases and J lost 7; bases outside the gene matches: 9. This CDR3 reads CASSYLGGGAYTQYF. CDR3 nucleotide sequence: TGTGCCAGCAGCTACCTAGGCGGGGGGGCCTATACGCAGTATTTT.

This chain uses TRBV5-1 with TRBJ2-1; TRBD1 aligns across 7 bases. The CDR3 loop spans 15 amino acids. V shed 4 bases and J 9 bases; nucleotides not matched to a gene: 13. Germline values: CDR1 SGHRS, CDR2 YFSETQ. The CDR3 spells CASSPGQRIFGEQFF. CDR3 in DNA: TGCGCCAGCAGCCCGGGACAGCGGATATTTGGTGAGCAGTTCTTC.